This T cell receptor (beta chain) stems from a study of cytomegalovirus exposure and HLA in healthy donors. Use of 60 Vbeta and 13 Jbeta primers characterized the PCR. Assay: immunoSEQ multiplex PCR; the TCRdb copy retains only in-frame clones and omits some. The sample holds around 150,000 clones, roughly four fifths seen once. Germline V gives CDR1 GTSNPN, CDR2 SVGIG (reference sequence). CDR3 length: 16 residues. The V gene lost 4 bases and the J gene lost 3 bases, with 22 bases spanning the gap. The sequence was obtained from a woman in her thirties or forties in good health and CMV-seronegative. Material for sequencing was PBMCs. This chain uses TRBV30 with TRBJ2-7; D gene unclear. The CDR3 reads CAWTKNQFRGDYEQYF. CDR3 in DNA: TGTGCCTGGACCAAAAACCAATTCCGAGGCGACTACGAGCAGTACTTC.